Below are 24 T cell receptor beta chains sequenced from a single sample in a study of T cell responses to AZD1222 COVID-19 vaccine. TCRdb's copy holds only in-frame clones and misses some; the assay was immunoSEQ multiplex PCR. The top ten clones hold about 1.8% of a sample with 100,000 or so clones, about nine tenths of them seen once. The sample in question was peripheral blood, obtained on day 0 of AZD1222 vaccination. These receptors originate from an adult in good health.

The chain uses TRBV27 and TRBJ2-2, with no clear D. The V end was cut by 3 bases, the J end by 4 bases, with 3 bases between. The germline V gene encodes CDR1 MNHEY and CDR2 SMNVEV (reference sequence). The CDR3 is 12 residues long. This chain's CDR3 is CASSFPTGELFF. CDR3 coding DNA: TGTGCCAGCAGTTTCCCCACCGGGGAGCTGTTTTTT.

The CDR3 coding sequence is TGTGCCAGCAGTGAGGTCATGTCACAGGGCCGAACAGAAGCTTTCTTT. Protein product: CASSEVMSQGRTEAFF. V is TRBV2 and J is TRBJ1-1, with D possibly being TRBD1 (6 bases). Trimming removed 3 bases from V and 8 bases from J, with 22 bases in between. The CDR3 has 16 amino acids. The germline V gene encodes CDR1 SNHLY and CDR2 FYNNEI.

The V gene is TRBV6-2 or TRBV6-3, the J gene TRBJ1-1; weak D call: TRBD1 (5 bases). The V and J ends lost 2 bases and 1 base respectively, with 8 bases between them. Germline CDR1 reads MNHEY; CDR2 reads SVGEGT. The CDR3 is 14 residues long. The CDR3 loop is CASSYNGGNTEAFF. The CDR3 DNA follows: TGTGCCAGCAGTTACAATGGGGGGAACACTGAAGCTTTCTTT.

V usage is TRBV2 and J usage is TRBJ2-1, with TRBD2 as a possible D gene (6 bases). The CDR3 sequence is 17 residues long. V was clipped by 6 bases and J by 1 base, with 19 bases between them. Germline CDR1 is SNHLY and CDR2 is FYNNEI. The DNA of the CDR3 is TGTGCCAGCAGAGATTTGACTAGTCTGTCATCCTACAATGAGCAGTTCTTC. Protein product: CASRDLTSLSSYNEQFF. The full variable domain, its missing parts supplied by reference TRBV2 and TRBJ2-1, is EPEVTQTPSHQVTQMGQEVILRCVPISNHLYFYWYRQILGQKVEFLVSFYNNEISEKSEIFDDQFSVERPDGSNFTLKIRSTKLEDSAMYFCASRDLTSLSSYNEQFFGPGTRLTVL.

This clone was found once. The chain employs TRBV6-5 and TRBJ1-1; TRBD1 matches at 10 bases. CDR3 length: 14 amino acids. With V trimmed by 2 bases and J by 5 bases, 2 bases remained unmatched. The germline gives CDR1 MNHEY, CDR2 SVGAGI. CDR3 amino acids: CASSYGQGGTEAFF. CDR3 bases: TGTGCCAGCAGTTACGGACAGGGGGGGACTGAAGCTTTCTTT.

This chain links TRBV5-1 with TRBJ2-5; D ambiguous. Trimming cost V 1 base and J 2 bases, with 9 bases left between them. The CDR3 is made up of 14 amino acids. Germline values: CDR1 SGHRS, CDR2 YFSETQ. CDR3 region: CASSLSGDQETQYF. CDR3 coding DNA: TGCGCCAGCAGCTTGTCGGGCGATCAAGAGACCCAGTACTTC.

The V and J genes are TRBV28 and TRBJ2-2, with 7 bases identical to TRBD2. Per germline, CDR1 MDHEN and CDR2 SYDVKM. This CDR3 spans 15 amino acids. V was pared by 2 bases and J by 7 bases, with 7 bases of the junction left unmatched. The CDR3 here is CASSLAGVVSGELFF. DNA for the CDR3: TGTGCCAGCAGTTTAGCGGGGGTGGTGAGCGGGGAGCTGTTTTTT. Full variable domain (remainder filled in from reference TRBV28 and TRBJ2-2): DVKVTQSSRYLVKRTGEKVFLECVQDMDHENMFWYRQDPGLGLRLIYFSYDVKMKEKGDIPEGYSVSREKKERFSLILESASTNQTSMYLCASSLAGVVSGELFFGEGSRLTVL.

The V call is TRBV19, the J call TRBJ1-4; TRBD1 aligns across 9 bases. CDR1 and CDR2 (germline): LNHDA, SQIVND (reference sequence). V was clipped by 3 bases and J by 6 bases; unmatched bases: 5. This CDR3 contains 15 residues. The CDR3, as DNA: TGTGCCAGTAGTATCGTCGGACAGGGGTATGAAAAACTGTTTTTT. Protein product: CASSIVGQGYEKLFF.

The rearrangement links TRBV28 to TRBJ1-1, with D tentatively TRBD1 (5 bases). Looked up from germline, CDR1 is MDHEN and CDR2 is SYDVKM. This CDR3 contains 15 residues. V shed 3 bases and J shed 4 bases, with 15 bases lying between them. Here the CDR3 DNA reads TGTGCCAGCAGTTTTCCCCCAGGGATGGCCACTGAAGCTTTCTTT. It translates to CASSFPPGMATEAFF. Using reference TRBV28 and TRBJ1-1 for the parts outside the CDR3, the full variable domain is DVKVTQSSRYLVKRTGEKVFLECVQDMDHENMFWYRQDPGLGLRLIYFSYDVKMKEKGDIPEGYSVSREKKERFSLILESASTNQTSMYLCASSFPPGMATEAFFGQGTRLTVV.

V and J are TRBV29-1 and TRBJ2-1; TRBD2 aligns across 7 bases. CDR1 is SQVTM and CDR2 is ANQGSEA in the germline V gene. The CDR3 is made up of 12 amino acids. Germline trimming cut 6 bases from V and 6 bases from J; bases unmatched to any gene: 5. CDR3 DNA sequence: TGCAGCGTGGCGGGAGTGAGCAATGAGCAGTTCTTC. Encoded protein: CSVAGVSNEQFF.

The rearrangement joins TRBV11-1 to TRBJ2-1; no clear D. With 5 bases removed from V and 6 bases from J, the gap between germline ends came to 17 bases. CDR1 is SGHAT, CDR2 FQDESV, per germline (reference sequence). CDR3 length: 15 residues. DNA for the CDR3: TGTGCCAGCAGCCAGGCTGGTGGCAGACCCAATGAGCAGTTCTTC. It yields the protein CASSQAGGRPNEQFF.

V usage is TRBV27 and J usage is TRBJ2-1, with no clear D. Germline V gives CDR1 MNHEY, CDR2 SMNVEV (reference sequence). Trimming removed 2 bases from V and 7 bases from J, with 6 bases in between. The CDR3 covers 12 residues. The chain's CDR3 is CASSLLGNEQFF. The CDR3 bases are TGTGCCAGCAGTTTACTCGGGAATGAGCAGTTCTTC.

The chain links TRBV11-2 to TRBJ2-1, with 9 bases lining up with TRBD2. Germline V gene data show CDR1 as SGHAT and CDR2 as FQNNGV. The J segment lost 7 bases and the V segment lost 2 bases, leaving 0 bases of the junction unmatched. CDR3 size: 13 residues. The DNA of the CDR3 is TGTGCCAGCAGCTTACTAGCGGGAAATGAGCAGTTCTTC. It encodes CASSLLAGNEQFF.

The rearrangement links TRBV7-2 to TRBJ1-1; D is possibly TRBD1 (5 bases). V was pared by 6 bases and J by 4 bases, with 15 bases between. This CDR3 is 14 amino acids long. Germline V gene data show CDR1 as SGHTA and CDR2 as FQGNSA. The CDR3 is CASSYQGVGTEAFF. Written as DNA, the CDR3 is TGTGCCAGCAGTTATCAGGGAGTTGGCACTGAAGCTTTCTTT.

This chain links TRBV7-3 with TRBJ2-1, with TRBD2 matching 9 bases. Losses at the gene ends were 1 base for V and 4 bases for J; bases not matched to a gene: 2. The CDR3 length is 15 residues. Germline CDR1 and CDR2: SGHTA and FQGTGA. CDR3 sequence (DNA): TGTGCCAGCAGCTTAATAGCGGGAGAGTACAATGAGCAGTTCTTC. This translates into CASSLIAGEYNEQFF.

This chain links TRBV7-3 with TRBJ1-2, with D unclear. Germline loops: CDR1 SGHTA, CDR2 FQGTGA. The CDR3 has 13 amino acids. V dropped 6 bases and J dropped 8 bases, with 16 bases sitting between them. The CDR3 sequence is CASSYRSGKGYTF. In DNA form, the CDR3 reads TGTGCCAGCAGTTACCGCTCGGGGAAGGGCTACACCTTC.

The chain uses TRBV5-1 and TRBJ2-3, with D unclear. Trimming removed 7 bases at V and 2 bases at J, with 5 bases between. Germline CDR1 SGHRS, CDR2 YFSETQ. The CDR3 totals 11 residues. The DNA for the CDR3 is TGCGCCAGCCGATCCACAGATACGCAGTATTTT. This codes for CASRSTDTQYF.

The chain combines TRBV9 with TRBJ1-4; 8 bases map to TRBD1. The CDR3 loop spans 14 amino acids. Germline V gene sequence: CDR1 SGDLS, CDR2 YYNGEE. Losses at the gene ends were 0 bases for V and 8 bases for J; bases not matched to a gene: 3. CDR3 protein: CASSVEAGGEKLFF. The DNA for the CDR3 is TGTGCCAGCAGCGTAGAGGCAGGGGGCGAAAAACTGTTTTTT.

V is TRBV4-1 and J is TRBJ1-4; D gene uncertain. The CDR3 length is 14 residues. The germline V and J ends were trimmed by 4 bases and 5 bases, with 11 bases remaining between them. The germline V gene has CDR1 MGHRA and CDR2 YSYEKL. The CDR3 sequence: CASSLPAFNEKLFF. CDR3 nucleotide sequence: TGCGCCAGCAGCCTCCCAGCTTTCAATGAAAAACTGTTTTTT.

This clone is a singleton in its sample. The chain couples TRBV14 to TRBJ1-2, with 7 bases matching TRBD1. This CDR3 has 16 residues. Trimming cost V 3 bases and J 8 bases; bases outside gene matches: 15. The germline gives CDR1 SGHDN, CDR2 FVKESK. CDR3 DNA sequence: TGTGCCAGCAGCCACCTTACTTCAGGGGGTCCCCAGGGCTACACCTTC. It yields the protein CASSHLTSGGPQGYTF.

V is TRBV6-5 and J is TRBJ2-1; no clear D. The V gene's germline CDR1 is MNHEY and CDR2 SVGAGI. The length of the CDR3 is 10 residues. The germline V and J ends were trimmed by 2 bases and 9 bases, with 2 bases remaining between them. CDR3 region: CASSYGEQFF. The CDR3 DNA sequence: TGTGCCAGCAGTTACGGTGAGCAGTTCTTC.

CDR3 sequence reads: CASSLGRNQPQHF. The CDR3 DNA reads as TGTGCCAGCAGCTTAGGCCGCAATCAGCCCCAGCATTTT. The V and J genes are TRBV7-6 and TRBJ1-5; unclear D gene. CDR3 length: 13 residues. Germline V CDR1 and CDR2: SGHVS, FNYEAQ. Trimming cost V 1 base and J 2 bases, with 3 bases left between them.

J is TRBJ2-7 and V is TRBV30; tentatively, D is TRBD2 (7 bases). The germline V and J ends were trimmed by 0 bases and 6 bases, with 9 bases remaining between them. The germline V gene has CDR1 GTSNPN and CDR2 SVGIG (reference sequence). The CDR3 length is 12 residues. CDR3 loop: CAWSVGGGEQYF. The CDR3, as DNA: TGTGCCTGGAGTGTAGGGGGGGGCGAGCAGTACTTC.

The gene calls are TRBV10-3 and TRBJ1-5; D is uncertain. The V gene's germline CDR1 is ENHRY and CDR2 SYGVKD. This CDR3 comprises 13 residues. Trimming took 10 bases from V and 2 from J, leaving 12 bases between them. In DNA, the CDR3 is TGTGCCACCCAAACTGGGGGCAATCAGCCCCAGCATTTT. Amino acids: CATQTGGNQPQHF.